This T cell receptor (beta chain) comes out of a study of blood T cell repertoires in COVID-19. This CDR3 contains 13 residues. Germline V CDR1 and CDR2: WNHNN, SYGVQD (reference sequence). V was clipped by 3 bases and J by 0 bases, with 5 bases between them. This clone has only a few counts. Using immunoSEQ multiplex PCR, the repertoire was profiled, and TCRdb retains in-frame clones only, with some absent. The table has around 200,000 clones, under 90% seen once. The clonotype was recovered from a man aged 30 to 45 with active or convalescent COVID-19. Input material: peripheral blood. This chain connects TRBV10-1 to TRBJ1-2; unclear D gene. CDR3 DNA sequence: TGCGCCAGCAGTGACTTTACTAACTATGGCTACACCTTC. Translated, it gives CASSDFTNYGYTF.